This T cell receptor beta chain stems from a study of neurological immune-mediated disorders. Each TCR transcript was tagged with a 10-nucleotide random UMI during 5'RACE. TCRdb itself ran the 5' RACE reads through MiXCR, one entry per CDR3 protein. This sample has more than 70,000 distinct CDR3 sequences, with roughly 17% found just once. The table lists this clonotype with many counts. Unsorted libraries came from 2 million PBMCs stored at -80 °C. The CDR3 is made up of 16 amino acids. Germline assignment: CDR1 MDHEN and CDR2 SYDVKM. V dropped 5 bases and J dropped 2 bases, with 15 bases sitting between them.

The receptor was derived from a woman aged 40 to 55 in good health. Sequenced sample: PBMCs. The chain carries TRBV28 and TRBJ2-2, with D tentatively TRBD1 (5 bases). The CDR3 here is CASSPRTPTNTGELFF. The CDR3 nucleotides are TGTGCCAGCAGTCCAAGGACACCCACTAACACCGGGGAGCTGTTTTTT.